This T cell receptor beta chain was identified in a study of blood T cell repertoires in COVID-19 (TCRdb year 2020). At the level of the whole study: The collaborator samples originated in the United States, Italy and Spain and spanned the acute and convalescent phases of COVID-19. The prospective study material was composed of cDNA or gDNA derived from T cells, B-cell-depleted T cells, or PBMCs. The dataset comprised deeply sampled blood TCRbeta repertoires from subjects exposed to, actively infected with, or recovered from COVID-19. The repertoires were released in a freely available public database intended as a resource for research on the immune response to SARS-CoV-2. The samples were drawn from two sources: the first 160 participants of the ongoing ImmuneRACE study, and 1,254 subjects contributed by 6 global collaborators. Nearly every sample came with metadata listing a de-identified subject ID, COVID-19 status, age in years and sex. Where available, HLA class I and class II types were taken from metadata supplied by the sample provider and were not determined by assay-based typing. Overall study results and their limits: How much clinical and demographic metadata was included differed by source and by participant, and the metadata was provided uncurated.

TCRbeta CDR3 regions were amplified from genomic DNA by means of the immunoSEQ Assay, a bias-controlled multiplex PCR. The original pipeline was this. Nucleated cell counts per sample were estimated from amplification of reference gene primers within the assay. To quantify the absolute abundance of each unique TCRbeta CDR3 rearrangement, sequence reads were collapsed and filtered. Productive Simpson clonality was computed per sample as the square root of Simpson's diversity index over productive rearrangements. TCRdb obtained this table from immuneACCESS and retained in-frame rearrangements with V and J assigned. These tables miss some clones; where compared with another copy, unresolved V genes account for less than half of the shortfall, and the remainder is unexplained. The DNA was the basis for D and trimming; V, J and clone size are from that table. This sample lists fewer than 450,000 clones; around 87% were detected once. Of the sample, 6% to 7% is held by the ten largest clones.

In Seattle, one collaborating source enrolled patients while the infection was active and tracked those patients longitudinally over the course of disease. Each collaborating institution followed its own protocols to collect whole blood in K2EDTA tubes. For TCRbeta analysis, collaborators shipped samples as frozen whole blood, isolated PBMCs, or DNA extracted from either of those sample types. For this clone: Its cognate antigen has yet to be identified. There are no base qualities to consult, and no much larger clone falls within one base.

The receptor was isolated from a woman in her forties or fifties with COVID-19, enrolled during active disease. Sequencing input: peripheral blood.

CDR3 reads: CASSPGQAIPNYGYTF. The sequenced DNA is TGTGCCAGCAGCCCGGGACAGGCAATCCCTAACTATGGCTACACCTTC. The chain uses TRBV28 and TRBJ1-2; 8 junctional bases match TRBD1. Looking up the germline V gene yields CDR1 MDHEN and CDR2 SYDVKM. Reading from cysteine to phenylalanine, the CDR3 counts 16 amino acids. Here the CDR3 DNA is all that survives: 48 bases in frame from base 1. Ends trimmed: V by 6 bases, J by 0 bases; bases unmatched to a gene: 9.